The 9 T cell receptor beta chains listed next were all sequenced from one sample in a study of blood T cell repertoires in COVID-19. Clones were sequenced by immunoSEQ multiplex PCR, and TCRdb holds only the in-frame ones, with some missing. The sample comprises some 150,000 clones, 85% to 90% of which are singletons, and approximately 9% rests with the top ten. Sequencing was performed on peripheral blood. Every receptor here comes from a woman aged 50 to 60 with active or convalescent COVID-19.

This rearrangement joins TRBV7-9 to TRBJ2-1; 10 bases agree with TRBD2. The CDR3 runs 13 residues. Germline CDR1 and CDR2: SEHNR and FQNEAQ (reference sequence). After removal of 5 bases from V and 7 bases from J, the junction contained 2 bases not matched to a gene. For the CDR3, the DNA is TGTGCCAGCAGCGATAGCGGGAGGAATGAGCAGTTCTTC. Translating gives CASSDSGRNEQFF.

This clone appeared a few times. The chain has TRBV18 and TRBJ1-1, with a weak D call TRBD1 (5 bases). The CDR3 is 15 residues long. Trimming shortened V by 3 bases and J by 8 bases, and 19 bases separated the two germline ends. The germline V gene has CDR1 KGHSH and CDR2 LQKENI. This CDR3 reads CASSPGTGGAGEAFF. CDR3 bases: TGTGCCAGCTCACCGGGGACGGGAGGGGCCGGGGAAGCTTTCTTT.

The chain has TRBV4-3 and TRBJ1-5; D call uncertain. The CDR3 sequence is 15 residues long. Germline loops: CDR1 LGHNA, CDR2 YSLEER. The V and J ends lost 0 bases and 7 bases respectively, with 13 bases between them. The CDR3 DNA sequence: TGCGCCAGCAGCCAAGATCCCCTCGAGGGCCAGCCCCAGCATTTT. Translation gives CASSQDPLEGQPQHF.

This rearrangement joins TRBV7-9 to TRBJ1-1; 11 bases map to TRBD1. J gave up 6 bases and V 0 bases, and 6 bases lay outside the gene matches. This CDR3 spans 16 amino acids. The V gene's germline CDR1 is SEHNR and CDR2 FQNEAQ (reference sequence). CDR3 bases: TGTGCCAGCAGCTTAGCGACCGGACAGGGGGCGGCTGAAGCTTTCTTT. Its protein product is CASSLATGQGAAEAFF.

V gene TRBV28 combines with J gene TRBJ2-3, with TRBD1 matching 9 bases. The CDR3 has 15 amino acids. Trimming cost V 8 bases and J 4 bases; bases outside gene matches: 10. Per germline, CDR1 MDHEN and CDR2 SYDVKM. The CDR3 sequence: CASESWDRVPDTQYF. CDR3 DNA sequence: TGTGCCAGCGAGTCATGGGACAGGGTGCCAGATACGCAGTATTTT.

This clone was seen only once. J is TRBJ2-1 and V is TRBV7-8; TRBD2 matches 14 bases. Per the germline V gene, CDR1 is SGHVS and CDR2 is FQNEAQ. With 5 bases clipped from V and 9 bases from J, the junction kept 9 bases outside the gene matches. The CDR3 totals 16 residues. DNA for the CDR3: TGTGCCAGCAGCCGTTCGACTAGCGGGAGGGCAAGTGAGCAGTTCTTC. This gives the protein CASSRSTSGRASEQFF.

This chain uses TRBV9 with TRBJ2-3; 9 bases agree with TRBD2. CDR1 and CDR2 from the germline V gene are SGDLS and YYNGEE. The CDR3 extends over 15 amino acids. The V gene end was trimmed by 2 bases and the J gene end by 2 bases; junction bases not matched to a gene: 3. For the CDR3, the DNA is TGTGCCAGCAGCGTGACTAGCGGCCTCACAGATACGCAGTATTTT. This encodes CASSVTSGLTDTQYF.

This clone came up a few times. V and J are TRBV18 and TRBJ2-2, with TRBD1 matching 8 bases. CDR1 is KGHSH, CDR2 LQKENI, per germline. V lost 3 bases to trimming and J lost 7 bases; unmatched junction nucleotides: 13. CDR3 size: 17 residues. The CDR3 nucleotides are TGTGCCAGCTCACCTATTCCGGGGACAGGAGCTGGCGGGGAGCTGTTTTTT. Translating it yields CASSPIPGTGAGGELFF.

The rearrangement links TRBV27 to TRBJ1-2; 9 bases agree with TRBD1. The V gene end was trimmed by 4 bases and the J gene end by 8 bases; junction bases not matched to a gene: 5. Germline-derived CDR1 and CDR2 are MNHEY and SMNVEV (reference sequence). The CDR3 spans 13 residues. CDR3 DNA sequence: TGTGCCAGCAGTTCCGACAGGGGGGGAGGCTACACCTTC. Translating it yields CASSSDRGGGYTF.